Listed here is a single T cell receptor (beta chain). Reverse transcription of 0.5 to 1 ug RNA was carried out with random hexamers. By means of immunoSEQ multiplex PCR, TCR beta CDR3 spanning 54 Vbeta and 13 Jbeta underwent amplification. TCRdb analysed the immunoSEQ multiplex PCR reads with MiXCR anew, one entry per CDR3 protein. This table holds 110,000 or so distinct CDR3 sequences, approximately 91% found once. Sequencing targeted TCR beta in T cells from blood (CD8+ and CD4+). It was healthy donors who served as the controls, matched for age and sex. It was negative isolation that provided the CD8+ and CD4+ T cells, whereas TEMRA cells were enriched by FACS. The record originates from a study of CD8 T cells in Susac syndrome. The CDR3 consists of 12 residues. Deletions cut 4 bases from V and 6 bases from J, with 7 bases between.

This chain uses TRBV12-3 or TRBV12-4 with TRBJ2-1; either TRBD1 or TRBD2 may supply D (5 bases each). This clonotype was obtained from a human donor in good health. The sample consisted of CD4+ T cells from PBMCs. CDR3 residues: CASSWGRNEQFF. The CDR3 bases are TGTGCCAGCAGTTGGGGACGCAATGAGCAGTTCTTC.